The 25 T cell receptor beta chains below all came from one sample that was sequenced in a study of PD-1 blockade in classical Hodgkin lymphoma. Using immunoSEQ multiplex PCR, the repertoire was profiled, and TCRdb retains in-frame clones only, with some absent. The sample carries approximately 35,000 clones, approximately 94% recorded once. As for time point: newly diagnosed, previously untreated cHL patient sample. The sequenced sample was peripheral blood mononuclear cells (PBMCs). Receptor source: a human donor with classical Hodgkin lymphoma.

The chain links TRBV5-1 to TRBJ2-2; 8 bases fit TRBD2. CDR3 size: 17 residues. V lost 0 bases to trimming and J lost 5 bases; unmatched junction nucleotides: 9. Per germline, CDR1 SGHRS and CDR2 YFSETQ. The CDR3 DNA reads TGCGCCAGCAGCTTGGAGCGGGGTAGCGGGACTACCGGGGAGCTGTTTTTT. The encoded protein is CASSLERGSGTTGELFF.

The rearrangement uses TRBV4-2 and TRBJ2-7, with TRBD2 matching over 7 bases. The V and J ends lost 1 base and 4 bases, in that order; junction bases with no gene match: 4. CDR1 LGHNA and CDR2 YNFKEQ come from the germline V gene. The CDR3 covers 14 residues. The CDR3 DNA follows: TGTGCCAGCAGCCAAGCCCCGCGGGGGTACGAGCAGTACTTC. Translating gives CASSQAPRGYEQYF.

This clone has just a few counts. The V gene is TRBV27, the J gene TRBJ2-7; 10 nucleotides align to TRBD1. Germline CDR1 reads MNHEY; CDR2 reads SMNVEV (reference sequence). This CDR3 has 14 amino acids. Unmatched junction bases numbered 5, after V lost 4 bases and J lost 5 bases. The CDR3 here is CASSSGQGLNEQYF. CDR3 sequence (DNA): TGTGCCAGCAGTTCGGGACAGGGGTTGAACGAGCAGTACTTC.

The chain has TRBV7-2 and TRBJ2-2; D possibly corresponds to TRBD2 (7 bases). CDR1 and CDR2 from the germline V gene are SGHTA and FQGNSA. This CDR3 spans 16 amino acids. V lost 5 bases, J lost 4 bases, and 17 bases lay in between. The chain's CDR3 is CASSLVAGAPTGELFF. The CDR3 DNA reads TGTGCCAGCAGCCTCGTTGCGGGGGCGCCCACCGGGGAGCTGTTTTTT.

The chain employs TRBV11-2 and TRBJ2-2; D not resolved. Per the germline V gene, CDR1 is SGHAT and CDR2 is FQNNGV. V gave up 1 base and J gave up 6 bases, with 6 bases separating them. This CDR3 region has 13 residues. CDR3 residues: CASSLALSGELFF. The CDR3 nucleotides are TGTGCCAGCAGCTTAGCCCTTTCCGGGGAGCTGTTTTTT.

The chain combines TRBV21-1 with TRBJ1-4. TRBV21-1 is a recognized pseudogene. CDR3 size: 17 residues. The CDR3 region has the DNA TGTGCCAGCAGCAAAAAGGGCGGGAGTAGGGTGGCTGAAAAACTGTTTTTT. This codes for CASSKKGGSRVAEKLFF.

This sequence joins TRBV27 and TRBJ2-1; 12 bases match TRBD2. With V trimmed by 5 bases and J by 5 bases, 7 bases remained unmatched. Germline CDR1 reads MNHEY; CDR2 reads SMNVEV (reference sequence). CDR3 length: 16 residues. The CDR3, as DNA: TGTGCCAGCAGTCCCGGACTAGCGGGGATAAACAATGAGCAGTTCTTC. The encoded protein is CASSPGLAGINNEQFF.

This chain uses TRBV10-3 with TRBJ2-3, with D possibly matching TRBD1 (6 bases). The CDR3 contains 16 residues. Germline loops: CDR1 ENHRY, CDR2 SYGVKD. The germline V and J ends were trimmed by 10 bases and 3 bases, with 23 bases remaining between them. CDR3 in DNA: TGTGCCACCAAAACCACAGGGAAATGGTTGACAGATACGCAGTATTTT. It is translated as CATKTTGKWLTDTQYF.

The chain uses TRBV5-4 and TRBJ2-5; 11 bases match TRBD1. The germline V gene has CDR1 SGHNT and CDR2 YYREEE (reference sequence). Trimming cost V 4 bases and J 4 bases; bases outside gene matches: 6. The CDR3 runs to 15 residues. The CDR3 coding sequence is TGTGCCAGCAGCCAAGGGACAGGGGGGCGAGAGACCCAGTACTTC. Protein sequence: CASSQGTGGRETQYF.

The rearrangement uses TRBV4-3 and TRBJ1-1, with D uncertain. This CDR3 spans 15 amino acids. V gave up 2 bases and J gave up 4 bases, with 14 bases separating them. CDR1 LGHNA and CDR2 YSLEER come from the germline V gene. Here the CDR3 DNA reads TGCGCCAGCAGCCAACAGCTGGGCGGCGGCACTGAAGCTTTCTTT. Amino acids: CASSQQLGGGTEAFF.

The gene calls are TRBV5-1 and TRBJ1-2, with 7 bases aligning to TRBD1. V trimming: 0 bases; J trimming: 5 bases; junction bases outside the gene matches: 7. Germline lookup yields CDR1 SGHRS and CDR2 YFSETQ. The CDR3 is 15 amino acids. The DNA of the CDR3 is TGCGCCAGCAGCTTGGGACAGGGAACTTGGTATGGCTACACCTTC. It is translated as CASSLGQGTWYGYTF.

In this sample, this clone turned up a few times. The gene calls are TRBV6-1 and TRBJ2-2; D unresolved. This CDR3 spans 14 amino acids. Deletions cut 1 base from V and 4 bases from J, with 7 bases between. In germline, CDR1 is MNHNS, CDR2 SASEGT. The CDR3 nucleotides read TGTGCCAGCAGTGAAGACTGGGCCACCGGGGAGCTGTTTTTT. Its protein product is CASSEDWATGELFF.

The CDR3 DNA sequence: TGTGCCAGCAGTCCGTTGGACAGCGCCGGTCTAGAACTGTTTTTT. Translating gives CASSPLDSAGLELFF. The genes are TRBV27 and TRBJ1-4; a possible D gene is TRBD1 (6 bases). From germline, CDR1 is MNHEY and CDR2 SMNVEV (reference sequence). Trimming stripped 5 bases from V and 12 bases from J, with 22 bases between. The CDR3 covers 15 residues.

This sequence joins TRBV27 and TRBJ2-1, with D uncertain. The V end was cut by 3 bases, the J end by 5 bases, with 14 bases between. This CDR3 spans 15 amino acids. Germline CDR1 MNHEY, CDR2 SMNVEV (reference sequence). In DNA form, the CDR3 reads TGTGCCAGCAGTTTTGGGCTGGTCCATAACAATGAGCAGTTCTTC. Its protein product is CASSFGLVHNNEQFF.

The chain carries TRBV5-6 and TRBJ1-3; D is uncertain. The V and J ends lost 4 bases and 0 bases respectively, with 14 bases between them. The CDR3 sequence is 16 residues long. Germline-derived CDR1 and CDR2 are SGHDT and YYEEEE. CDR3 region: CASSGRTVLSGNTIYF. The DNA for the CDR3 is TGTGCCAGCAGCGGCCGGACGGTACTCTCTGGAAACACCATATATTTT.

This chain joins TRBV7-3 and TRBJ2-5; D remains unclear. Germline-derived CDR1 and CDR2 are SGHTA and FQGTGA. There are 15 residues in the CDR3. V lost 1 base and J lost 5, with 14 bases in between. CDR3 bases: TGTGCCAGCAGCTTAAGTCCGGCTAGGTGGGAGACCCAGTACTTC. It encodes CASSLSPARWETQYF.

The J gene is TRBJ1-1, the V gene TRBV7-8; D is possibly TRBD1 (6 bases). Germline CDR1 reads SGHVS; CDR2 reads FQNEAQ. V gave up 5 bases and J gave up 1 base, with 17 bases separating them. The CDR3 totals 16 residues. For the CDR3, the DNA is TGTGCCAGCAGCCCCAGGGAGGGGGTCCCGAACACTGAAGCTTTCTTT. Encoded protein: CASSPREGVPNTEAFF.

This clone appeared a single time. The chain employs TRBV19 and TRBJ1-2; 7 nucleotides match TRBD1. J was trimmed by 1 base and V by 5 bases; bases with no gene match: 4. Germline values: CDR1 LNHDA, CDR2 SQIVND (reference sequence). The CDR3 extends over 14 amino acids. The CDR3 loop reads CASSRTGLNYGYTF. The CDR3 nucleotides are TGTGCCAGTAGTCGGACAGGACTTAACTATGGCTACACCTTC.

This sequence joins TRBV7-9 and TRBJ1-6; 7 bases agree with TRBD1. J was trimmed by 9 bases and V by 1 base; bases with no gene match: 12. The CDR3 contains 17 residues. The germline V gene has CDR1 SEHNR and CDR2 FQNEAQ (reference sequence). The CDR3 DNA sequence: TGTGCCAGCAGCTTAGGACAAGGGGGCTGGAGCGCTTCACCCCTCCACTTT. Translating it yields CASSLGQGGWSASPLHF.

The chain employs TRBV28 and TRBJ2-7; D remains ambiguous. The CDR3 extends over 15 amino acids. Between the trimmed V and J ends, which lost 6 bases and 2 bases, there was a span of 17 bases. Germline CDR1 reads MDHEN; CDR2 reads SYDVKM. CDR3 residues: CASRSNGDLTYEQYF. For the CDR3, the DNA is TGTGCCAGCAGAAGCAACGGAGACCTTACCTACGAGCAGTACTTC.

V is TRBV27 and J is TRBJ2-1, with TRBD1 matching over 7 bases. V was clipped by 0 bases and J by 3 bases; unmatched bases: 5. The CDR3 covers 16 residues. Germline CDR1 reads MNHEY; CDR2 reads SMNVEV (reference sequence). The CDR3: CASSLSTGTDYNEQFF. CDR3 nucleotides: TGTGCCAGCAGTTTATCGACAGGGACAGACTACAATGAGCAGTTCTTC.

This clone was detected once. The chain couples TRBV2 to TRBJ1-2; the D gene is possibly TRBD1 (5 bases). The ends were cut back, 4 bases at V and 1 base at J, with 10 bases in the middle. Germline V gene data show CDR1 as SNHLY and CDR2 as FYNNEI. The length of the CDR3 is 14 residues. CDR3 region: CASSAVQGNYGYTF. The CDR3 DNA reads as TGTGCCAGCAGTGCAGTCCAGGGTAACTATGGCTACACCTTC. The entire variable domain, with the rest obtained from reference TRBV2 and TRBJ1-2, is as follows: EPEVTQTPSHQVTQMGQEVILRCVPISNHLYFYWYRQILGQKVEFLVSFYNNEISEKSEIFDDQFSVERPDGSNFTLKIRSTKLEDSAMYFCASSAVQGNYGYTFGSGTRLTVV.

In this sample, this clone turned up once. CDR3 in amino acids: CAWSVRVYGYTF. CDR3 DNA sequence: TGTGCCTGGAGTGTACGGGTCTATGGCTACACCTTC. The chain links TRBV30 to TRBJ1-2; no definite D call. Between the trimmed V and J ends, which lost 0 bases and 4 bases, there was a span of 6 bases. The germline CDR1 and CDR2 sequences are GTSNPN and SVGIG (reference sequence). CDR3 length: 12 amino acids.

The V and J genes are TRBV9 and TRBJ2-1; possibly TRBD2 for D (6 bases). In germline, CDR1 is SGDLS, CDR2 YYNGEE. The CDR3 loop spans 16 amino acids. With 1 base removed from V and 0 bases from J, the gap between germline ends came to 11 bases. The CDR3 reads CASSVLRGNSYNEQFF. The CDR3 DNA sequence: TGTGCCAGCAGCGTATTACGGGGGAACTCCTACAATGAGCAGTTCTTC.

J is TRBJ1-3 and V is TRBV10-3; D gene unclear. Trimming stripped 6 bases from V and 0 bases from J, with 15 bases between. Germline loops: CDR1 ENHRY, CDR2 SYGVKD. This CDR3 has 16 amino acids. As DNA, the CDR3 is TGTGCCATCAGCTACCCCGGACGGAGCTCTGGAAACACCATATATTTT. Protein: CAISYPGRSSGNTIYF.